Listed below are T cell receptor beta chains from one sample, sequenced in a study of cytomegalovirus exposure and HLA in healthy donors. Data came from immunoSEQ multiplex PCR; TCRdb stores just in-frame clones and leaves some out. The sample has 85,000 to 130,000 clones, approximately 72% seen once; the top ten hold roughly 14%. Source material: PBMCs. These receptors all stem from a male donor in good health and CMV-seropositive. CDR3s leave out the opening cysteine and the closing phenylalanine or tryptophan.

J | V | CDR3
TRBJ2-5 | TRBV7-8 | ASETQETQY
TRBJ2-7 | TRBV6-1 | ASSEAMGQGSREQY
TRBJ2-6 | TRBV30 | AWRQAGANVLT
TRBJ1-2 | TRBV13 | ASSLTSGYGYT
TRBJ1-2 | TRBV19 | ASSIQGAPSYT
TRBJ2-2 | TRBV30 | AWSATRGGGELF
TRBJ1-3 | TRBV10-3 | AMRQGLEGNTIY
TRBJ1-6 | TRBV11-2 | ASSSPTFGNSPLH
TRBJ1-1 | TRBV4-3 | ASSQEGQGWDTEAF
TRBJ1-6 | TRBV28 | ASSRVLNSPLH
TRBJ2-5 | TRBV11-2 | ASSLSRGLETQY
TRBJ2-7 | TRBV18 | ASSPGDSYEQY
TRBJ1-5 | TRBV5-5 | ASSLGMGGQPQH
TRBJ1-6 | TRBV29-1 | SARLDNSPLH
TRBJ1-2 | TRBV7-3 | ASSQDEGANYGYT
TRBJ1-6 | TRBV4-2 | ASSQASQGARGSPLH
TRBJ1-5 | TRBV30 | AWSRQGHVPQH
TRBJ1-4 | TRBV19 | ASLAREKLF
TRBJ2-1 | TRBV5-8 | ASSFGLYNEQF
TRBJ2-7 | TRBV7-2 | ASSFVGQDSSYEQY
TRBJ1-2 | TRBV9 | ASSVTGALYGYT
TRBJ2-5 | TRBV7-8 | ASSLNPGTGPTQETQY
TRBJ2-7 | TRBV10-3 | AISIGQGSPLPEQY
TRBJ2-4 | TRBV5-3 | ARSLVAGGTSGGFKAKNIQY
TRBJ1-1 | TRBV6-6 | ASSPQGTSAF
TRBJ2-2 | TRBV30 | VWGREEHGANTGELF
TRBJ1-5 | TRBV28 | ASRNIAGDQPQH
TRBJ2-4 | TRBV2 | ASSLLFAGQGGWAKNIQY
TRBJ2-5 | TRBV5-1 | ASSLGLAGGGETQY
TRBJ2-2 | TRBV10-3 | ATRDARINTGELF
TRBJ2-7 | TRBV2 | ASSIPRGIYEQY